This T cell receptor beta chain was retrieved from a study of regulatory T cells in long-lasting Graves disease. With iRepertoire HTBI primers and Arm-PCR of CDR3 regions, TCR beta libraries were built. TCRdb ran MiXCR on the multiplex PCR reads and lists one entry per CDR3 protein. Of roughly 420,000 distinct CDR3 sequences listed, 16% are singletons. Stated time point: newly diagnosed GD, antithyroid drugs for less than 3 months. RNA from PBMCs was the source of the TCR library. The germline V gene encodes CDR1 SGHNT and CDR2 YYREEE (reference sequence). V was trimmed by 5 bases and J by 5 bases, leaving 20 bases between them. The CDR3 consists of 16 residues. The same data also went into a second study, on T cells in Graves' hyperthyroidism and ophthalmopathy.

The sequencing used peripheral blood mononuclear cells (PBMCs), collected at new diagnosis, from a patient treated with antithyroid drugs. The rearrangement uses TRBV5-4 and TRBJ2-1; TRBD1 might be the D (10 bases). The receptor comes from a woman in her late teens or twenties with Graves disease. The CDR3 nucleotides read TGTGCCAGCAGGACAGGGGGCATAGCGGGGGACAATGAGCAGTTCTTC. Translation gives CASRTGGIAGDNEQFF.